The clone carrying this T cell receptor (beta chain) was counted a single time. This record belongs to a study of shared clonotypes between healthy human individuals. In the original processing: ImmunoSEQ junction-only sequences lacked quality scores, so their filtering differed. This table comes from immunoSEQ multiplex PCR, and its TCRdb copy is limited to in-frame clones, with some not included. That table furnishes V, J and clone size, whereas the DNA furnished D and trimming. Here the sample spans about 2.1 million clones, around 95% being singletons. Positively selected for CCR7, the CD45RO-negative cells used as naive CD8 cells excluded terminally differentiated effector memory CD45RA+ cells. Trimming stripped 1 base from V and 6 bases from J, with 10 bases between. CDR3 length: 13 residues. The germline CDR1 and CDR2 sequences are SGHAT and FQNNGV.

Material: naive CD8+ T cells from PBMCs. The receptor was isolated from a young man in good health. Some clones in this sample may be carry-over from other donors' samples. The chain carries TRBV11-2 and TRBJ2-7; D call uncertain. CDR3 residues: CASSLAPGIEQYF. DNA for the CDR3: TGTGCCAGCAGCTTAGCGCCCGGAATCGAGCAGTACTTC.